Sequencing of this T cell receptor beta chain was carried out in a study of T-cell reconstitution after alpha-beta-depleted transplantation in children. Researchers prepared the TCRbeta library using unique molecular identifiers, the study reports. TCRdb independently ran MiXCR on the PCR reads; one entry per CDR3 protein. The sample shows 500,000 or so distinct CDR3 sequences, 30% to 35% of them seen only once. The CDR3 consists of 13 residues. Deletions cut 3 bases from V and 0 bases from J, with 5 bases between. Looked up from germline, CDR1 is ENHRY and CDR2 is SYGVKD. Sequencing used PBMCs from the stem cell graft donor, obtained from the stem cell graft. This sequence joins TRBV10-3 and TRBJ1-2; D ambiguous. This sequence was found in a human donor who donated a stem cell graft to a child with aplastic anemia. CDR3 sequence reads: CAISDSSNYGYTF. DNA of the CDR3: TGTGCCATCAGTGACAGCTCTAACTATGGCTACACCTTC.